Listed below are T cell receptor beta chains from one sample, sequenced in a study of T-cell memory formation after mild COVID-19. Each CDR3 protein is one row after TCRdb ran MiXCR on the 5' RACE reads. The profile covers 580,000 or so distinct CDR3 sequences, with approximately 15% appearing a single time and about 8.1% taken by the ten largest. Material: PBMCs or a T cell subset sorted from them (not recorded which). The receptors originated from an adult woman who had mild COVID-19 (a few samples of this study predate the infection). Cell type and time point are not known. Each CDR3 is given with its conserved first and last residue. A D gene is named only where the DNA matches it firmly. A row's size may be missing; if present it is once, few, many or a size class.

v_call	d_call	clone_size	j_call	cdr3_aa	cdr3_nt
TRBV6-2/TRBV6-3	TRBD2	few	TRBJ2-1	CASTPTSIPFNEQFF	TGTGCCAGCACCCCGACTAGCATCCCCTTTAATGAGCAGTTCTTC
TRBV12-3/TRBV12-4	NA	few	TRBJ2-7	CASSLGPRGYEQYF	TGTGCCAGCAGTCTTGGCCCGCGCGGGTACGAGCAGTACTTC
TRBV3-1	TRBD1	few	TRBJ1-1	CASSLDRVSTEAFF	TGTGCCAGCAGCCTAGACAGGGTCAGCACTGAAGCTTTCTTT
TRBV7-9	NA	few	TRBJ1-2	CASSYRAYGYTF	TGTGCCAGCAGCTACAGAGCCTATGGCTACACCTTC
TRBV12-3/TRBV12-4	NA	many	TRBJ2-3	CASSSRFSPEGRTDTQYF	TGTGCCAGCAGTTCTCGATTTTCCCCGGAAGGTCGTACAGATACGCAGTATTTT
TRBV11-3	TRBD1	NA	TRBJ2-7	CASSYNPRRSGQGEDEQYF	TGTGCCAGCAGCTACAATCCCAGGAGGTCCGGACAGGGCGAGGATGAGCAGTACTTC
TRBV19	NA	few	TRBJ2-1	CASSIVAKNNEQFF	TGTGCCAGTAGTATAGTGGCTAAAAACAATGAGCAGTTCTTC
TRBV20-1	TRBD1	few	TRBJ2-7	CSARGKQGASLYEQYF	TGCAGTGCTAGAGGAAAACAGGGGGCCTCTCTCTACGAGCAGTACTTC
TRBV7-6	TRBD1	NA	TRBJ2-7	CASSPRTGLAYEQYF	TGTGCCAGCAGCCCCAGGACAGGGTTAGCCTACGAGCAGTACTTC
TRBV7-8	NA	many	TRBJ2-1	CASSLARQVGWTYNEQFF	TGTGCCAGCAGCTTAGCGCGACAGGTTGGGTGGACCTACAATGAGCAGTTCTTC
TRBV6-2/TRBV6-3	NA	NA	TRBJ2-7	CASRDRKYEQYF	TGTGCCAGCAGGGACCGGAAATACGAGCAGTACTTC
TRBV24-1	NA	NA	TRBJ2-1	CATTRGSEQFF	TGTGCCACCACTCGGGGTTCTGAGCAGTTCTTC
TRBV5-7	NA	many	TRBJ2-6	CASSLFSGANVLTF	TGTGCCAGCAGCTTGTTTTCTGGGGCCAACGTCCTGACTTTC
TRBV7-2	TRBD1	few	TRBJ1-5	CASSWTGVGNQPQHF	TGTGCCAGCAGCTGGACAGGAGTCGGCAATCAGCCCCAGCATTTT
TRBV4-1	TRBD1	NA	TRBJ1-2	CASSQDRGRTGDGYTF	TGCGCCAGCAGCCAAGATCGGGGGAGGACAGGAGATGGCTACACCTTC
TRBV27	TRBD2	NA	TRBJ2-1	CASSFNSGTSGRFSYNEQF	TGTGCCAGCAGTTTCAACTCCGGGACTAGCGGGAGATTCAGCTACAATGAGCAGTTC